The sample holds a few counts of the clone carrying this T cell receptor beta chain. No antigen is known for it. The sample belongs to a study of post-analysis software for immune sequencing data. For the study at large: Courses of disease covered relapsing-remitting, secondary progressive and progressive-relapsing multiple sclerosis.

Sequencing libraries made from TCR beta cDNA carried unique molecular identifiers. cDNA molecules numbering roughly 500,000 came from approximately 0.91 to 9.4 million T cells. TCRdb passed the PCR reads through MiXCR, listing each CDR3 protein once. This table has 450,000 to 700,000 distinct CDR3 sequences, about 40% appearing once. Notes on the study in general: Significantly lower normalized Chao1 diversity was seen in multiple sclerosis patients than in controls.

Sequencing was done on a sample of blood. This receptor was taken from a girl aged 10 to 17 with multiple sclerosis.

The CDR3 DNA reads as TGCGCCAGCAGCCCTACGGGGCAGGGCAATAGAGATACGCAGTATTTT. As protein: CASSPTGQGNRDTQYF. The chain has TRBV5-1 and TRBJ2-3; D could derive from TRBD1 or TRBD2 (5 bases each). This CDR3 has 16 residues. The V gene lost 4 bases and the J gene lost 5 bases, with 20 bases spanning the gap. The germline V gene has CDR1 SGHRS and CDR2 YFSETQ.